The entry below gives a single TCR beta chain sequence along with its context. CDR3 size: 13 residues. In germline, CDR1 is MNHEY, CDR2 SVGAGI. The V end was cut by 6 bases, the J end by 1 base, with 9 bases between. The data were obtained in a study of control samples from healthy donors and cancer patients. Produced via immunoSEQ multiplex PCR; TCRdb's table is partial and in-frame only. The sample has tens of thousands of clones; roughly 93% are singletons. This TCR came from a young woman in good health. The rearrangement joins TRBV6-5 to TRBJ1-1; D is perhaps TRBD1 (6 bases). The sequenced sample consisted of blood. In nucleotides, the CDR3 is TGTGCCAGCAGGTCACAGGGGAACACTGAAGCTTTCTTT. It specifies CASRSQGNTEAFF.